What follows are 18 T cell receptor beta chains derived from one specimen sequenced in a study of shared clonotypes between healthy human individuals. Sequencing was performed with immunoSEQ multiplex PCR; in TCRdb, only in-frame clones are kept and a portion is missing. The repertoire holds some 500,000 clones, with about 96% as singletons. The sample taken for sequencing was naive CD4+ T cells sorted from blood. Subset specified: CD45RA+ positively selected. These receptors were taken from a woman aged 30 to 39 in good health.

This chain connects TRBV18 to TRBJ2-7, with D tentatively TRBD2 (7 bases). The germline gives CDR1 KGHSH, CDR2 LQKENI. With 6 bases removed from V and 2 bases from J, the gap between germline ends came to 17 bases. The CDR3 is made up of 15 amino acids. CDR3 protein: CASSPGAGEAYEQYF. The CDR3 DNA reads TGTGCCAGCTCCCCGGGGGCGGGAGAGGCCTACGAGCAGTACTTC.

This chain connects TRBV19 to TRBJ1-6, with 12 bases that match TRBD1. CDR3 length: 14 residues. CDR1 and CDR2 (germline): LNHDA, SQIVND (reference sequence). V dropped 6 bases and J dropped 11; count of bases not matched to a gene: 5. CDR3 residues: CASRGTGGSTPLHF. In DNA, the CDR3 is TGTGCCAGTAGGGGGACAGGGGGCTCGACACCCCTCCACTTT.

This chain connects TRBV18 to TRBJ1-1; D is ambiguous. Trimming stripped 0 bases from V and 0 bases from J, with 11 bases between. Germline CDR1 is KGHSH and CDR2 is LQKENI. The CDR3 totals 16 residues. This chain's CDR3 is CASSPPVAPMNTEAFF. CDR3 nucleotide sequence: TGTGCCAGCTCACCACCCGTCGCCCCCATGAACACTGAAGCTTTCTTT.

CDR3 amino acids: CASSYSDGAGEQYF. DNA of the CDR3: TGTGCCAGCAGTTACTCGGACGGGGCGGGGGAGCAGTACTTC. This rearrangement joins TRBV6-5 to TRBJ2-7; tentatively, D is TRBD2 (6 bases). V shed 0 bases and J shed 7 bases, with 13 bases lying between them. The CDR3 has 14 amino acids. The germline V gene has CDR1 MNHEY and CDR2 SVGAGI.

As for this clone: Other DNA sequences of this sample code for an identical CDR3. This rearrangement joins TRBV18 to TRBJ2-7; 7 bases line up with TRBD1. The germline CDR1 and CDR2 sequences are KGHSH and LQKENI. Trimming removed 3 bases from V and 2 bases from J; junction bases left unmatched: 4. CDR3 length: 14 amino acids. The CDR3 loop reads CASSPRDSTYEQYF. In DNA form, the CDR3 reads TGTGCCAGCTCACCCCGGGACAGCACCTACGAGCAGTACTTC.

The chain employs TRBV27 and TRBJ1-3; no definite D call. Germline V gene lookup returns CDR1 MNHEY and CDR2 SMNVEV (reference sequence). Trimming took 3 bases from V and 3 from J, leaving 6 bases between them. CDR3 size: 13 residues. This CDR3 reads CASSFHLGNTIYF. The CDR3 nucleotides are TGTGCCAGCAGTTTTCACCTTGGAAACACCATATATTTT.

The chain links TRBV28 to TRBJ2-5; 12 nucleotides align to TRBD2. The CDR3 extends over 16 amino acids. Germline-derived CDR1 and CDR2 are MDHEN and SYDVKM. V lost 6 bases and J lost 2; bases outside the gene matches: 7. The CDR3 here is CASSHRLAGEQETQYF. For the CDR3, the DNA is TGTGCCAGCAGCCACCGACTAGCGGGAGAACAAGAGACCCAGTACTTC.

The J gene is TRBJ2-1, the V gene TRBV15, with unresolved D. The CDR3 loop spans 13 amino acids. Germline CDR1 reads LNHNV; CDR2 reads YYDKDF (reference sequence). Trimming took off 4 bases at V and 9 bases at J, with 13 bases between the two ends. The CDR3 DNA follows: TGTGCCACCAGCATATTCTCAGGATCTGAGCAGTTCTTC. Residues: CATSIFSGSEQFF.

The chain is built from TRBV27 and TRBJ2-7; a possible D gene is TRBD1 (6 bases). CDR1 is MNHEY, CDR2 SMNVEV, per germline (reference sequence). The CDR3 totals 15 residues. V dropped 6 bases and J dropped 0 bases, with 15 bases sitting between them. As DNA, the CDR3 is TGTGCCAGCAGACTTTACTGGACAGCCTCCTACGAGCAGTACTTC. Its translation is CASRLYWTASYEQYF.

This clone appeared a single time. The V and J genes are TRBV28 and TRBJ1-1; D not certain. Deletions cut 3 bases from V and 5 bases from J, with 10 bases between. CDR3 length: 13 amino acids. CDR1 is MDHEN and CDR2 is SYDVKM in the germline V gene. The CDR3 here is CASSFRPGTEAFF. CDR3 sequence (DNA): TGTGCCAGCAGTTTTCGACCGGGGACTGAAGCTTTCTTT.

The chain uses TRBV7-9 and TRBJ2-3; D not certain. The CDR3 has 15 amino acids. V lost 1 base, J lost 2 bases, and 10 bases lay in between. Per germline, CDR1 SEHNR and CDR2 FQNEAQ (reference sequence). CDR3 nucleotides: TGTGCCAGCAGCTTAGTGGTCGGTCACACAGATACGCAGTATTTT. This sequence encodes CASSLVVGHTDTQYF.

A few counts support this clone. This chain joins TRBV2 and TRBJ2-7, with 8 bases that match TRBD2. Per germline, CDR1 SNHLY and CDR2 FYNNEI. CDR3 length equals 14 residues. Trimming cost V 7 bases and J 2 bases; bases outside gene matches: 7. CDR3 nucleotides: TGTGCCAGCACCGATCGCGGGAGGCCCTACGAGCAGTACTTC. Protein product: CASTDRGRPYEQYF.

In this sample, this clone turned up once. The chain employs TRBV30 and TRBJ2-7; TRBD1 aligns across 7 bases. Germline trimming cut 0 bases from V and 0 bases from J; bases unmatched to any gene: 8. The CDR3 is made up of 16 amino acids. Per germline, CDR1 GTSNPN and CDR2 SVGIG (reference sequence). In DNA, the CDR3 is TGTGCCTGGAGTGTACTTCCGGGACAGAGCTCCTACGAGCAGTACTTC. Amino acids: CAWSVLPGQSSYEQYF.

V and J are TRBV2 and TRBJ2-5; D unresolved. The CDR3 is 13 amino acids. V lost 4 bases, J lost 4 bases, and 10 bases lay in between. Germline-derived CDR1 and CDR2 are SNHLY and FYNNEI. CDR3 in amino acids: CASSVNPPETQYF. For the CDR3, the DNA is TGTGCCAGCAGTGTGAACCCTCCAGAGACCCAGTACTTC.

This clone was seen a single time. The J gene is TRBJ2-2, the V gene TRBV4-1, with TRBD2 matching 9 bases. V was pared by 4 bases and J by 1 base, with 10 bases of the junction left unmatched. CDR1 is MGHRA, CDR2 YSYEKL, per germline. The CDR3 runs 18 residues. The CDR3 here is CASSPLPLAGRNTGELFF. The CDR3 region has the DNA TGCGCCAGCAGCCCCCTGCCCCTAGCGGGAAGGAACACCGGGGAGCTGTTTTTT.

The chain recombines TRBV5-8 with TRBJ2-6; TRBD1 might be the D (6 bases). V was trimmed by 0 bases and J by 0 bases, leaving 19 bases between them. From germline, CDR1 is SGHTS and CDR2 YDEGEE. The CDR3 extends over 20 amino acids. CDR3 amino acids: CASSLVLGRGSSSGANVLTF. DNA of the CDR3: TGTGCCAGCAGCTTGGTCTTGGGCAGGGGCTCAAGCTCTGGGGCCAACGTCCTGACTTTC.

This chain uses TRBV7-9 with TRBJ1-1, with 7 bases aligning to TRBD1. V trimming: 5 bases; J trimming: 2 bases; junction bases outside the gene matches: 8. CDR1 is SEHNR, CDR2 FQNEAQ, per germline (reference sequence). The CDR3 is 15 amino acids. CDR3 sequence: CASSNQQGQNTEAFF. The CDR3 DNA is TGTGCCAGCAGCAACCAACAGGGGCAAAACACTGAAGCTTTCTTT.

CDR3 bases: TGTGCCAGCAGCTATGAACGGTGGGGCACAGATACGCAGTATTTT. As protein: CASSYERWGTDTQYF. The rearrangement links TRBV7-2 to TRBJ2-3; D gene uncertain. Germline V gene sequence: CDR1 SGHTA, CDR2 FQGNSA. The CDR3 has 15 residues. Between the trimmed V and J ends, which lost 4 bases and 1 base, there was a span of 12 bases.